One sample yielded the 10 T cell receptor beta chains listed below, sequenced in a study of shared clonotypes between healthy human individuals. The repertoire was sequenced with immunoSEQ multiplex PCR; TCRdb's copy has only in-frame clones and lacks some. The sample consists of 1.6 million or so clones, roughly 96% of them appearing once. Input material: naive CD4+ T cells sorted from blood. Regarding subset: CD45RA+ positively selected. Receptor source: a man under 40 in good health.

This chain links TRBV29-1 with TRBJ2-1; the match to TRBD2 covers 12 bases. Germline CDR1 SQVTM, CDR2 ANQGSEA. There are 19 residues in the CDR3. V lost 4 bases and J lost 2; bases outside the gene matches: 15. The CDR3 DNA reads as TGCAGCGTTGCCGTGACTAGCGGGAGCTTCGCGGGTACCTACAATGAGCAGTTCTTC. Translated: CSVAVTSGSFAGTYNEQFF.

The V call is TRBV5-1, the J call TRBJ2-7; 13 bases align to TRBD2. Germline CDR1 SGHRS, CDR2 YFSETQ. V dropped 2 bases and J dropped 2; count of bases not matched to a gene: 10. The CDR3 spans 18 residues. The CDR3 DNA sequence: TGCGCCAGCAGCTTTCCGGGACTAGCGGGGCAACGCCCCTACGAGCAGTACTTC. Encoded protein: CASSFPGLAGQRPYEQYF.

J is TRBJ1-4 and V is TRBV6-1; D unresolved. CDR1 and CDR2 from the germline V gene are MNHNS and SASEGT. V dropped 7 bases and J dropped 8 bases, with 11 bases sitting between them. The CDR3 contains 12 residues. CDR3: CASTLLPEKLFF. CDR3 coding DNA: TGTGCCAGCACTCTGCTCCCGGAAAAACTGTTTTTT.

The chain has TRBV5-1 and TRBJ2-2, with a possible D match to TRBD2 (7 bases). V shed 3 bases and J shed 13 bases, with 22 bases lying between them. This CDR3 has 15 amino acids. The germline V gene encodes CDR1 SGHRS and CDR2 YFSETQ. CDR3 sequence: CASSSGTGAGVPLFF. DNA of the CDR3: TGCGCCAGCAGCTCTGGTACGGGGGCGGGAGTACCGCTGTTTTTT.

Note on this clone: Other DNA sequences in the same sample also yield this CDR3. This chain connects TRBV18 to TRBJ2-3; D unresolved. V was pared by 0 bases and J by 4 bases, with 2 bases between. Per germline, CDR1 KGHSH and CDR2 LQKENI. The CDR3 sequence is 12 residues long. In DNA form, the CDR3 reads TGTGCCAGCTCACCACCGTCAGATACGCAGTATTTT. Translated, it gives CASSPPSDTQYF.

The gene calls are TRBV9 and TRBJ2-7, with D perhaps TRBD1 or TRBD2 (5 bases each). Trimming removed 6 bases at V and 7 bases at J, with 23 bases between. This CDR3 is built from 15 residues. Germline lookup yields CDR1 SGDLS and CDR2 YYNGEE. The DNA of the CDR3 is TGTGCCAGCACCCCTGGGGACGGACCCTACGTAGAGCAGTACTTC. As protein: CASTPGDGPYVEQYF. Together with reference TRBV9 and TRBJ2-7, the CDR3 gives the full variable domain: DSGVTQTPKHLITATGQRVTLRCSPRSGDLSVYWYQQSLDQGLQFLIQYYNGEERAKGNILERFSAQQFPDLHSELNLSSLELGDSALYFCASTPGDGPYVEQYFGPGTRLTVT.

Note on this clone: Different DNA sequences within this sample yield the same CDR3. The gene calls are TRBV28 and TRBJ1-5, with no clear D. The CDR3 runs to 12 residues. Germline CDR1 reads MDHEN; CDR2 reads SYDVKM. Trimming removed 6 bases at V and 6 bases at J, with 9 bases between. CDR3 protein: CASSSGGQPQHF. The CDR3 nucleotides read TGTGCCAGCAGCTCAGGTGGTCAGCCCCAGCATTTT.

The chain links TRBV7-9 to TRBJ2-7; D gene unclear. The CDR3 contains 12 residues. V was pared by 5 bases and J by 5 bases, with 10 bases between. Germline V lookup: CDR1 SEHNR, CDR2 FQNEAQ (reference sequence). CDR3 DNA sequence: TGTGCCAGCAGCGTGTTGGGGAACGAGCAGTACTTC. Encoded protein: CASSVLGNEQYF. Full variable domain (missing parts from reference TRBV7-9 and TRBJ2-7): DTGVSQNPRHKITKRGQNVTFRCDPISEHNRLYWYRQTLGQGPEFLTYFQNEAQLEKSRLLSDRFSAERPKGSFSTLEIQRTEQGDSAMYLCASSVLGNEQYFGPGTRLTVT.

The chain couples TRBV11-3 to TRBJ2-7, with 11 bases lining up with TRBD2. The CDR3 extends over 16 amino acids. Trimming took 4 bases from V and 6 from J; bases not matched to a gene: 11. Looked up from germline, CDR1 is SGHNT and CDR2 is YENEEA. CDR3 nucleotide sequence: TGTGCCAGCAGCTCGGGACTAGCGGAGCTGGGAGGCGAGCAGTACTTC. It specifies CASSSGLAELGGEQYF.

The chain recombines TRBV5-1 with TRBJ2-2; D is possibly TRBD1 (6 bases). The CDR3 length is 18 residues. Trimming shortened V by 1 base and J by 6 bases, and 22 bases separated the two germline ends. Germline lookup yields CDR1 SGHRS and CDR2 YFSETQ. The CDR3 nucleotides are TGCGCCAGCAGCTTGTCTTCCGCAATCCAACAGGGACCCGGGGAGCTGTTTTTT. This encodes CASSLSSAIQQGPGELFF.